The 2 T cell receptor beta chains in this list originate from one sample, sequenced in a study of cytomegalovirus exposure and HLA in healthy donors. Use of 60 Vbeta and 13 Jbeta primers characterized the PCR. The repertoire was sequenced with immunoSEQ multiplex PCR; TCRdb's copy has only in-frame clones and lacks some. Among 150,000 to 180,000 clones listed, approximately 80% were seen once. Sequenced sample: PBMCs. All receptors come from a middle-aged woman in good health and CMV-seropositive.

This clone has just one count. CDR3 DNA: TGTGCCAGCAGCCTAGTGGGAGGCCAGCCCCAGCATTTT. Translation gives CASSLVGGQPQHF. The chain carries TRBV7-9 and TRBJ1-5; no reliable D call. The CDR3 has 13 residues. The V gene's germline CDR1 is SEHNR and CDR2 FQNEAQ (reference sequence). Trimming left V 5 bases short and J 7 bases short, with 12 bases between.

The CDR3 reads CASGSGGPPNEQYF. The CDR3 DNA follows: TGCGCCAGCGGATCAGGGGGCCCCCCAAACGAGCAGTACTTC. The rearrangement uses TRBV5-1 and TRBJ2-7; 8 bases map to TRBD1. The J segment lost 5 bases and the V segment lost 7 bases, leaving 11 bases of the junction unmatched. Germline V gene data show CDR1 as SGHRS and CDR2 as YFSETQ. The CDR3 contains 14 residues.